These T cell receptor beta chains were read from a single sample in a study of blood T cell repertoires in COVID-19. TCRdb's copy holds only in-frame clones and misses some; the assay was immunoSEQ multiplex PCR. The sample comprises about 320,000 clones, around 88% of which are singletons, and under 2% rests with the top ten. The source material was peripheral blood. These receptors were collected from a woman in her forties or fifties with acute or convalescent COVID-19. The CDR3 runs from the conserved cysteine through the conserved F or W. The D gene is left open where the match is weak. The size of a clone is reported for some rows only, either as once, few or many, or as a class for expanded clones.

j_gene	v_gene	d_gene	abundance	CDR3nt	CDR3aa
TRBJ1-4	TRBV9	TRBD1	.	TGTGCCAGCAGCGTACTCGGACAGGAATATGAAAAACTGTTTTTT	CASSVLGQEYEKLFF
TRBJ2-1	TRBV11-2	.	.	TGTGCCAGCAGCTTAGCGGGGAACAATGAGCAGTTCTTC	CASSLAGNNEQFF
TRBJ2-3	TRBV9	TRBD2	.	TGTGCCAGCAGCACCCCAGCGGGGAGCACAGATACGCAGTATTTT	CASSTPAGSTDTQYF
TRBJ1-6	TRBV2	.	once	TGTGCCAGCAGAGGGGGGGAGGATTCACCCCTCCACTTT	CASRGGEDSPLHF
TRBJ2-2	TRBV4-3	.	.	TGCGCCAGCAGCCAAGAGTCGTGGTATCGGGAGAACACCGGGGAGCTGTTTTTT	CASSQESWYRENTGELFF
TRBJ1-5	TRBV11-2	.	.	TGTGCCAGCAGCCCCCCCTTAGAGCCCCAGCATTTT	CASSPPLEPQHF
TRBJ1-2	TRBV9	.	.	TGTGCCAGCAGCGTAGGGGCAGATAACTATGGCTACACCTTC	CASSVGADNYGYTF
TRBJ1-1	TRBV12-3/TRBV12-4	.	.	TGTGCCAGCAGTTATCAAATGAACACTGAAGCTTTCTTT	CASSYQMNTEAFF
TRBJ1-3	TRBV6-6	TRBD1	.	TGTGCCAGCAGGGCCCGTACAGGGGACGAAGGAAACACCATATATTTT	CASRARTGDEGNTIYF
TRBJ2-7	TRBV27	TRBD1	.	TGTGCCAGCAGGCGGACAGGGGTAATCTACGAGCAGTACTTC	CASRRTGVIYEQYF
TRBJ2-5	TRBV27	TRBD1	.	TGTGCCAGCAGTTTACAGGGGGCAGAGACCCAGTACTTC	CASSLQGAETQYF
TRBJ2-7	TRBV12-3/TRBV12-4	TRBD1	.	TGTGCCAGCAGTTTAGGGACAGGTAGCGAGCAGTACTTC	CASSLGTGSEQYF
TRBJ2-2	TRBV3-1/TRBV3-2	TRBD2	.	TGTGCCAGCAGCCATTCTACCGGGACTAGCGGCACCGGGGAGCTGTTTTTT	CASSHSTGTSGTGELFF
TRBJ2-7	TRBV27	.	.	TGTGCCAGCAGTTTAGCGCAGGCAAACTACGAGCAGTACTTC	CASSLAQANYEQYF
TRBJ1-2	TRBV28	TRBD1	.	TGTGCCAGCAGTTTTCATGAGGGACAGGATCATGGCTACACCTTC	CASSFHEGQDHGYTF
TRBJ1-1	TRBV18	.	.	TGTGCCAGCTCACCACAGGAGCAGAACACTGAAGCTTTCTTT	CASSPQEQNTEAFF
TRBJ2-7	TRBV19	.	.	TGTGCCAGTACTAAGGCAGGGGCCTACGAGCAGTACTTC	CASTKAGAYEQYF
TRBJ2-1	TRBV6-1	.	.	TGTGCCAGCAGTGAAGGCGGGATCCACAATGAGCAGTTCTTC	CASSEGGIHNEQFF
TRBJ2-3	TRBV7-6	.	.	TGTGCCAGCAGCTTAGCGTCTAGCGCAGATACGCAGTATTTT	CASSLASSADTQYF
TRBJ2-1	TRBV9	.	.	TGTGCCAGCAGCGGGTACAATGAACAGTTCTTC	CASSGYNEQFF
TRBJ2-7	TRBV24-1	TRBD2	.	TGTGCCACCAGTGCGGGAGGGCCAGGATACGAGCAGTACTTC	CATSAGGPGYEQYF
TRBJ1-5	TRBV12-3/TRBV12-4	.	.	TGTGCCAGCAGTGAGGGAGATCAGCCCCAGCATTTT	CASSEGDQPQHF
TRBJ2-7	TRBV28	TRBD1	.	TGTGCCAGCAGTCCCGGGACAGGGTTCCACGAGCAGTACTTC	CASSPGTGFHEQYF
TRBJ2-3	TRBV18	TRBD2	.	TGTGCCAGCTCACAACTTAGGGGACTAGCTAGCACAGATACGCAGTATTTT	CASSQLRGLASTDTQYF
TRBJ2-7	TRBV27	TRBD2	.	TGTGCCAGCAGTCGCGCGGGAGCTTTCTACGAGCAGTACTTC	CASSRAGAFYEQYF
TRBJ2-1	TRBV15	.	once	TGTGCCACCAGCAGAGTCGTCCTAGCGAGCTCCTACAATGAGCAGTTCTTC	CATSRVVLASSYNEQFF
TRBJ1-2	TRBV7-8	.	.	TGTGCCAGCGGGGGCGATTGGTCTGGCTACACCTTC	CASGGDWSGYTF
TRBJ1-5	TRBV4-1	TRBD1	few	TGCGCCAGCAGCCAAACCACAGGGGGTGACCAGCCCCAGCATTTT	CASSQTTGGDQPQHF
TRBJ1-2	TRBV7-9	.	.	TGTGCCAGCAGCTTTGGGGGGACTAACTATGGCTACACCTTC	CASSFGGTNYGYTF
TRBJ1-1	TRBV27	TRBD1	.	TGTGCCAGCAGTTTAAGGACAGGGAAGACTGAAGCTTTCTTT	CASSLRTGKTEAFF
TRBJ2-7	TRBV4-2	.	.	TGTGCCAGCAGCCACCCTGCAGCGAGCGAGCAGTACTTC	CASSHPAASEQYF
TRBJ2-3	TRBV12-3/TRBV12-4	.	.	TGTGCCAGCAGGCCTACTAGTCGCGCGCAGTATTTT	CASRPTSRAQYF
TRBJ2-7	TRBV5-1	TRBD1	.	TGCGCCAGCACGCTTCAGACAGGGGCTGACGAGCAGTACTTC	CASTLQTGADEQYF
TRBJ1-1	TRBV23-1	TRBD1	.	TGCGCCAGCAGGCGAGCGGACAGGGGGCACACTGAAGCTTTCTTT	CASRRADRGHTEAFF
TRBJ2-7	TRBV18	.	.	TGTGCCAGCTCACAAAGGGGGGACAGCTACGAGCAGTACTTC	CASSQRGDSYEQYF
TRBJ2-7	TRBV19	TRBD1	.	TGTGCCAGTAGCGACTTACAGGGGCTCGCCTACGAGCAGTACTTC	CASSDLQGLAYEQYF
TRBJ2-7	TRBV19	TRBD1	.	TGTGCCAGTAGTGTTTGGACAGGCCTCTCCTACGAGCAGTACTTC	CASSVWTGLSYEQYF
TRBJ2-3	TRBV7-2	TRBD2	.	TGTGCCAGCAGCTTAGTGCGGGAGATTACAGATACGCAGTATTTT	CASSLVREITDTQYF
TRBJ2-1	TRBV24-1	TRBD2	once	TGTGCCACCAGTGATTCAGCTAGCGGGAGATACAATGAGCAGTTCTTC	CATSDSASGRYNEQFF
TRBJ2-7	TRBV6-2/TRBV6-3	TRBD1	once	TGTGCCAGCAGTTACCACACCATTGGACAGGGTCCCCTCTACGAGCAGTACTTC	CASSYHTIGQGPLYEQYF
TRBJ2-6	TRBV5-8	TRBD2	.	TGTGCCAGCAGCACTCTCTATACTAGCGGGAGGGCCTATGGGGCCAACGTCCTGACTTTC	CASSTLYTSGRAYGANVLTF
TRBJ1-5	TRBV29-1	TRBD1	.	TGCAGCGTTGCAGACAGGGATAGCAATCAGCCCCAGCATTTT	CSVADRDSNQPQHF
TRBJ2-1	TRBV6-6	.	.	TGTGCCAGCAGTAGATCGAAAGGGGCGGGTAGCGGTAGCTCCTACAATGAGCAGTTCTTC	CASSRSKGAGSGSSYNEQFF
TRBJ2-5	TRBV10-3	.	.	TGTGCCATCAGTGAGTCGGGGAGCCAAGAGACCCAGTACTTC	CAISESGSQETQYF
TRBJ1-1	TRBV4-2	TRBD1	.	TGTGCCAGCAGCCAATCCGGGACAGCGAACACTGAAGCTTTCTTT	CASSQSGTANTEAFF
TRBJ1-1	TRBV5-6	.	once	TGTGCCAGCAGCTTGGAAGATGGGGGGTGGACTGAAGCTTTCTTT	CASSLEDGGWTEAFF
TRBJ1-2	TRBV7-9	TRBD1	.	TGTGCCAGCAGCTCGGCAGGGGGCAGGGGCTACACCTTC	CASSSAGGRGYTF
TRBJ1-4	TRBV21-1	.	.	TGTGCCAGCAGCAATAGTCACGGGGGACGTGAAAAACTGTTTTTT	CASSNSHGGREKLFF
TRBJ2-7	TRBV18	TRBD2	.	TGTGCCAGCTCACGAGGGACTAGCGGTGACTACGAGCAGTACTTC	CASSRGTSGDYEQYF
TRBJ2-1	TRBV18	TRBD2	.	TGTGCCAGCTCACCACCGATGGGGGCTAGCGGGAAGACTTTAAATGAGCAGTTCTTC	CASSPPMGASGKTLNEQFF
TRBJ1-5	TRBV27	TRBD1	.	TGTGCCAGCAGTTCCCGACAGGGCAACAATCAGCCCCAGCATTTT	CASSSRQGNNQPQHF
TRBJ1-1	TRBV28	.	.	TGTGCCAGCAGTTCGATTGCCGGGACAGAAGCTTTCTTT	CASSSIAGTEAFF
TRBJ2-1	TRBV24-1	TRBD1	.	TGTGCCACCAGTGATTGGGGACAGGGTACGAACAATGAGCAGTTCTTC	CATSDWGQGTNNEQFF
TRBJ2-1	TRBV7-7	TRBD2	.	TGTGCTAGCAGCTTAGAAGCTTCGGGAGGTGGTGAGCAGTTCTTC	CASSLEASGGGEQFF
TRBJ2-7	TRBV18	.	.	TGTGCCAGCTCTCCAGGAGGGTTCAGGGACGAGCAGTACTTC	CASSPGGFRDEQYF
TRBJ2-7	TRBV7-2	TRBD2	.	TGTGCCAGCAGCTTAGCCGGCGGGGGAATGTCCTACGAGCAGTACTTC	CASSLAGGGMSYEQYF
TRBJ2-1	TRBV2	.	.	TGTGCCAGCAGCTATGACACCCTCTCCTACAATGAGCAGTTCTTC	CASSYDTLSYNEQFF